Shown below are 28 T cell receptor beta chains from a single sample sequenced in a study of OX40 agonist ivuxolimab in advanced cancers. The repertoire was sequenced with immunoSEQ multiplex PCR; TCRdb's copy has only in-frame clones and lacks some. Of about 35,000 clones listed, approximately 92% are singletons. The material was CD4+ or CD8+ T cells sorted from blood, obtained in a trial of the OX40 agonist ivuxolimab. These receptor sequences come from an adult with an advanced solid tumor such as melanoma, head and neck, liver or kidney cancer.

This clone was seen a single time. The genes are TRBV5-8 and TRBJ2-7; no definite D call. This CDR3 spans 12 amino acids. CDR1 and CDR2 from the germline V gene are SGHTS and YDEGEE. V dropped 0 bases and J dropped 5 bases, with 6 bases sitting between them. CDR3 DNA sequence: TGTGCCAGCAGCTTGGGAACCCACGAGCAGTACTTC. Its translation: CASSLGTHEQYF.

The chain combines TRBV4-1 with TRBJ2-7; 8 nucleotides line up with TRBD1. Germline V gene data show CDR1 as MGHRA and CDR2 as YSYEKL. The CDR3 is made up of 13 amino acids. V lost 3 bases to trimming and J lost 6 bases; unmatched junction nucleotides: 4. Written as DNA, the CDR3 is TGCGCCAGCAGCCACGACAGGGGCGGCGAGCAGTACTTC. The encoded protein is CASSHDRGGEQYF.

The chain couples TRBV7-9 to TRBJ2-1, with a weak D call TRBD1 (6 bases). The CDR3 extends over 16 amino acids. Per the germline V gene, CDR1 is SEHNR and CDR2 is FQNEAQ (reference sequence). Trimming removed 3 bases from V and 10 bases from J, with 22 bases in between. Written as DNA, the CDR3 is TGTGCCAGCAGCTTGTCCCAGGGGTTGTTCGCGTACGAGCAGTTCTTC. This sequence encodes CASSLSQGLFAYEQFF.

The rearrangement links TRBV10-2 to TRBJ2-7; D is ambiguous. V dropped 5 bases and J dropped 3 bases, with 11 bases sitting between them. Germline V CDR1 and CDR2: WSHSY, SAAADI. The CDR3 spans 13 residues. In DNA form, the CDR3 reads TGCGCCAGCAGTCTACCCGGTTTCTACGAGCAGTACTTC. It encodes CASSLPGFYEQYF.

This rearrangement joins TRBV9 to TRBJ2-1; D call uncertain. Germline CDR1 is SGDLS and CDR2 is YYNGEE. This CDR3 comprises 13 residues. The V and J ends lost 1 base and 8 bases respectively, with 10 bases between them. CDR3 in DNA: TGTGCCAGCAGCGTAACCAGGAATCATGAGCAGTTCTTC. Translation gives CASSVTRNHEQFF. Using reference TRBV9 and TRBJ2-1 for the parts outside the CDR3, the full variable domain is DSGVTQTPKHLITATGQRVTLRCSPRSGDLSVYWYQQSLDQGLQFLIQYYNGEERAKGNILERFSAQQFPDLHSELNLSSLELGDSALYFCASSVTRNHEQFFGPGTRLTVL.

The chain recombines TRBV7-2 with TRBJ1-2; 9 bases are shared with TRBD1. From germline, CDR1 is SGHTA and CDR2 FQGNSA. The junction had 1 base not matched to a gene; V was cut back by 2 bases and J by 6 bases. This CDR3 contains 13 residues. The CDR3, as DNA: TGTGCCAGCAGCTTAACAGGGGGCGATGGCTACACCTTC. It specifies CASSLTGGDGYTF.

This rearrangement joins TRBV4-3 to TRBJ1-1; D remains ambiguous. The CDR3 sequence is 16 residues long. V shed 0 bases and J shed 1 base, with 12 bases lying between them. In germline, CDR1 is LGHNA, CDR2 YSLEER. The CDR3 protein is CASSQDIGASNTEAFF. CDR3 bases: TGCGCCAGCAGCCAAGATATCGGTGCGTCGAACACTGAAGCTTTCTTT.

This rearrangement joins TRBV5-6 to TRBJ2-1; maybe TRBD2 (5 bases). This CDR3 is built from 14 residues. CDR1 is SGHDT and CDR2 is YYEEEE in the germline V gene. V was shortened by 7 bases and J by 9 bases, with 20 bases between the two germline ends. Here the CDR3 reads CASGRKSSGPEQFF. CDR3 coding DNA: TGTGCCAGCGGCCGGAAATCGAGCGGACCTGAGCAGTTCTTC.

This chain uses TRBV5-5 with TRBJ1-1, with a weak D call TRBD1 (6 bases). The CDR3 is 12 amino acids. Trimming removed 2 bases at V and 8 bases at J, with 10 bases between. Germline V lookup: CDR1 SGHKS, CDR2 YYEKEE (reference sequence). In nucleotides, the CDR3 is TGTGCCAGCAGCTTTGGGGGGGCAGAAGCTTTCTTT. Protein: CASSFGGAEAFF.

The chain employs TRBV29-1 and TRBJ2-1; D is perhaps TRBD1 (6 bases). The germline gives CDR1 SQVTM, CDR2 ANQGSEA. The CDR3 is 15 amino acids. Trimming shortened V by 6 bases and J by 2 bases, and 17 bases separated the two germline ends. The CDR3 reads CSVGRGSIPYNEQFF. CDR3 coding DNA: TGCAGCGTCGGCAGGGGTAGCATTCCCTACAATGAGCAGTTCTTC.

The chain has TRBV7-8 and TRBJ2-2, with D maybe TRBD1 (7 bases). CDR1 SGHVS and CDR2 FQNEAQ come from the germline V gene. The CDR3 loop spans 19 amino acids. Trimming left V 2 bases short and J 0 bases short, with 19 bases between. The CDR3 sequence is CASSLSRDREVANTGELFF. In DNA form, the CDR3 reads TGTGCCAGCAGCTTATCCCGAGACAGGGAGGTCGCGAACACCGGGGAGCTGTTTTTT. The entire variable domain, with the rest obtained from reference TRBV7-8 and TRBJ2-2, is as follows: GAGVSQSPRYKVAKRGQDVALRCDPISGHVSLFWYQQALGQGPEFLTYFQNEAQLDKSGLPSDRFFAERPEGSVSTLKIQRTQQEDSAVYLCASSLSRDREVANTGELFFGEGSRLTVL.

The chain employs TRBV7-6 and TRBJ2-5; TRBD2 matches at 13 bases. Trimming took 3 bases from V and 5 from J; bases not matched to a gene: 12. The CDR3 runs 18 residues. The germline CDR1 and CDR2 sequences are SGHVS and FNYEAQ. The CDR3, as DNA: TGTGCCAGCAGCTTGCGACTACTAGCGGGAGGGGTAGGGGAGACCCAGTACTTC. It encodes CASSLRLLAGGVGETQYF.

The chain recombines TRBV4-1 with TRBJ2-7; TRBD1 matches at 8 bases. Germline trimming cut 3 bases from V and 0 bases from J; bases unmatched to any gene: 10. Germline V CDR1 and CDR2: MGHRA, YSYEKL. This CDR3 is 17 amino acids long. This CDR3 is CASSQRLGQVNSYEQYF. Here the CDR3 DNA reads TGCGCCAGCAGCCAGAGGTTGGGACAGGTGAACTCCTACGAGCAGTACTTC.

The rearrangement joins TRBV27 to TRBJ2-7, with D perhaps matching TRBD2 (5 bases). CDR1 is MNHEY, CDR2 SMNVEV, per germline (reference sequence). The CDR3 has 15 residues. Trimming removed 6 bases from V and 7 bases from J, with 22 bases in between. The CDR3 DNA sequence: TGTGCCAGCAGCCCCGCATCGGTGGGAGAGAGGGAGCAGTACTTC. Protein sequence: CASSPASVGEREQYF.

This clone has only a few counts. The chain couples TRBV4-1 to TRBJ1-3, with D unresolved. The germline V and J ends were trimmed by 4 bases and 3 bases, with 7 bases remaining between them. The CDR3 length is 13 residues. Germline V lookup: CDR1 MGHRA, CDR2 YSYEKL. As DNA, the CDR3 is TGCGCCAGCAGCCCTCTAGGTGGAAACACCATATATTTT. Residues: CASSPLGGNTIYF.

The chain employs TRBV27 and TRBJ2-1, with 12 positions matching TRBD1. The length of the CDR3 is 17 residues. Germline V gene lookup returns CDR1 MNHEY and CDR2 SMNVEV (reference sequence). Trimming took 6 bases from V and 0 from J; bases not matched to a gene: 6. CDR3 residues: CASRLGTGGHSYNEQFF. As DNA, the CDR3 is TGTGCCAGCAGATTAGGGACAGGGGGCCACTCCTACAATGAGCAGTTCTTC.

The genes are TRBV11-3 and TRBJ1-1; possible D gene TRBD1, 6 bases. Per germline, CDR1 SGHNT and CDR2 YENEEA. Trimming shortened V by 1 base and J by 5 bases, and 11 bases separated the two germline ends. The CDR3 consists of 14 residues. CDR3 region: CASSLVQGWTEAFF. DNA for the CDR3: TGTGCCAGCAGCTTAGTACAGGGTTGGACTGAAGCTTTCTTT. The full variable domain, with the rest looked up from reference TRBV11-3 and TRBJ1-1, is EAGVVQSPRYKIIEKKQPVAFWCNPISGHNTLYWYLQNLGQGPELLIRYENEEAVDDSQLPKDRFSAERLKGVDSTLKIQPAELGDSAVYLCASSLVQGWTEAFFGQGTRLTVV.

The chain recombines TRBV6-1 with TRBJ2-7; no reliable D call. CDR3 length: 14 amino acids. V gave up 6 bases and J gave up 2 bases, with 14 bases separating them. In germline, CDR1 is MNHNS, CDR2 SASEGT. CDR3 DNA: TGTGCCAGCAGCCCGATGGTCTCCCCCTACGAGCAGTACTTC. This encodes CASSPMVSPYEQYF.

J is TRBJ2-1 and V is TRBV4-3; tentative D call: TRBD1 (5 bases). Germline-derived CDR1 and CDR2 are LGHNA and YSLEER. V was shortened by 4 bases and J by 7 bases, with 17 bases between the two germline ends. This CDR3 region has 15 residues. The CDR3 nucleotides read TGCGCCAGCAGCCTGGACATCCACCCTCGGAATGAGCAGTTCTTC. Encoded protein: CASSLDIHPRNEQFF.

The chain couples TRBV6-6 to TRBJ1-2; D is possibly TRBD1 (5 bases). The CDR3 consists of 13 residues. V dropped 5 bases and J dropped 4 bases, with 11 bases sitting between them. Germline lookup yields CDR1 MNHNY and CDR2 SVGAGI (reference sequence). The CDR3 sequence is CASSTDSTYGYTF. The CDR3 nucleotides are TGTGCCAGCAGTACCGACAGCACCTATGGCTACACCTTC.

CDR3 bases: TGTGCCAGCAGTTTAACTCCGATGGGGAGTTCCGAGCAGTACTTC. Its protein product is CASSLTPMGSSEQYF. The V call is TRBV28, the J call TRBJ2-7; tentative D call: TRBD2 (5 bases). V lost 2 bases, J lost 6 bases, and 17 bases lay in between. Germline values: CDR1 MDHEN, CDR2 SYDVKM. The length of the CDR3 is 15 residues.

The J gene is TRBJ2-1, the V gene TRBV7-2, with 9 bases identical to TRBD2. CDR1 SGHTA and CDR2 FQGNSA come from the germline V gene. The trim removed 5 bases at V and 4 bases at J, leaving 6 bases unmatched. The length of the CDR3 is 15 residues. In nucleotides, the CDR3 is TGTGCCAGCAGCCTACAGACTAGCGGTTACAATGAGCAGTTCTTC. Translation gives CASSLQTSGYNEQFF. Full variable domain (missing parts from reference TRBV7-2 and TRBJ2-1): GAGVSQSPSNKVTEKGKDVELRCDPISGHTALYWYRQSLGQGLEFLIYFQGNSAPDKSGLPSDRFSAERTGGSVSTLTIQRTQQEDSAVYLCASSLQTSGYNEQFFGPGTRLTVL.

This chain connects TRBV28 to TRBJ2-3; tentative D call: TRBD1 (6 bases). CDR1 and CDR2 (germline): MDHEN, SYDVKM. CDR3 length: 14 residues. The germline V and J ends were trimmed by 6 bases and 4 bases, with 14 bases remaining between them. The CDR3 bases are TGTGCCAGCAGACTCCCCAGGGGCTCAGATACGCAGTATTTT. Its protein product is CASRLPRGSDTQYF.

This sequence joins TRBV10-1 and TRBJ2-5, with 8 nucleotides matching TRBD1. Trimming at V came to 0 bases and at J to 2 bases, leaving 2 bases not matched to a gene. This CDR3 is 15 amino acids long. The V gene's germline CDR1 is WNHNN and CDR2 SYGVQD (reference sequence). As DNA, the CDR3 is TGCGCCAGCAGTGAGTCTGGGGACAGGCAAGAGACCCAGTACTTC. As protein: CASSESGDRQETQYF.

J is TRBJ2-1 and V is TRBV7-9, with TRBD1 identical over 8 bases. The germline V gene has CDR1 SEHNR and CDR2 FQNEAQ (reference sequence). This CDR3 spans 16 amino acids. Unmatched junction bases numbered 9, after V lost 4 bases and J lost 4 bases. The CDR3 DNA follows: TGTGCCAGCAGCTCAGGGGGCCTCTCGTCATACAATGAGCAGTTCTTC. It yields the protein CASSSGGLSSYNEQFF.

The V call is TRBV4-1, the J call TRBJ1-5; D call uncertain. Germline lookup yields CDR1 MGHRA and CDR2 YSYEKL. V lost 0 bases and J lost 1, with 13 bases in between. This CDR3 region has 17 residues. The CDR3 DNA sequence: TGCGCCAGCAGCCAAGATTCCCACCGGATGAGCAATCAGCCCCAGCATTTT. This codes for CASSQDSHRMSNQPQHF.

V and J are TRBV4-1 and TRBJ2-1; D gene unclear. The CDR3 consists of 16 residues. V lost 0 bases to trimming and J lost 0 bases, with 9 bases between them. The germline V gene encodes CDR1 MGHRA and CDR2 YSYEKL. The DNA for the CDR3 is TGCGCCAGCAGCCAAGAACGGGCGCGCTCCTACAATGAGCAGTTCTTC. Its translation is CASSQERARSYNEQFF.

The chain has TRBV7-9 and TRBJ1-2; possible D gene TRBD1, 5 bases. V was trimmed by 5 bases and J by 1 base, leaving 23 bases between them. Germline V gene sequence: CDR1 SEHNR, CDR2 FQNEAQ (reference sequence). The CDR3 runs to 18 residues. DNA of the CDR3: TGTGCCAGCAGCCCAAAGGCGGGGACCTTCATCGATAACTATGGCTACACCTTC. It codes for CASSPKAGTFIDNYGYTF.